This T cell receptor beta chain came from a study of T cell repertoires in cytomegalovirus infection. On the study more broadly: In the study, CMV epitopes included recently identified HLA-C-restricted and well-studied HLA-B-restricted ones.

TCRdb analysed the reads with MiXCR anew, one entry per CDR3 protein. Of over 55,000 distinct CDR3 sequences listed, 20% to 25% are singletons. This clonotype was counted a few times. The target antigen is unknown. The germline V gene has CDR1 SEHNR and CDR2 FQNEAQ (reference sequence). This CDR3 contains 16 residues. Trimming pared 6 bases from V and 3 bases from J, leaving 20 bases between. This chain uses TRBV7-9 with TRBJ1-2; D may be TRBD1 (6 bases). The input for sequencing was CD8+ T cells from cultured PBMCs, taken from culture after CMV antigen stimulation. The receptor's source is a human donor in good health (CMV status not recorded). Some clones in this sample may be carry-over from other donors' samples. CDR3 sequence: CASSRREGGAYYGYTF. The CDR3 coding sequence is TGTGCCAGCAGTCGAAGGGAGGGGGGCGCTTACTATGGCTACACCTTC.